This T cell receptor (beta chain) was obtained from a study of cytomegalovirus exposure and HLA in healthy donors. Trimming stripped 2 bases from V and 2 bases from J, with 16 bases between. CDR1 and CDR2 (germline): SGHTA, FQGTGA. The CDR3 consists of 17 residues. A multiplex PCR was run with 60 Vbeta primers and 13 Jbeta primers. Generated by immunoSEQ multiplex PCR, the TCRdb table keeps only in-frame clones and is missing some. Among about 160,000 clones listed, 60% to 80% were seen once. Sequencing was carried out using PBMCs. The receptor was derived from a male donor in good health and CMV-seronegative. The chain couples TRBV7-3 to TRBJ1-3; D ambiguous. The CDR3 nucleotides read TGTGCCAGCAGCTTAGCAAGAGGGTATCGGGCTGGAAACACCATATATTTT. Its protein product is CASSLARGYRAGNTIYF.